The T cell receptor (beta chain) under discussion was sequenced for a study of blood T cell repertoires in COVID-19. TCRdb's table, derived via immunoSEQ multiplex PCR, lists solely in-frame clones and lacks some. The sample has about 410,000 clones, over 85% seen once. CDR3 length: 15 amino acids. V was pared by 5 bases and J by 4 bases, with 17 bases between. Germline V gene lookup returns CDR1 MDHEN and CDR2 SYDVKM. Participants' reported clinical history set cohort assignment. This chain links TRBV28 with TRBJ1-2; no firm D call. This clonotype was obtained from a woman in her twenties or thirties who had recovered from COVID-19. The sample taken for sequencing was PBMCs or T cells enriched from blood (not recorded which). The CDR3 spells CASSTKPRGVYGYTF. The CDR3 DNA reads TGTGCCAGCAGTACCAAACCCCGCGGAGTCTATGGCTACACCTTC.